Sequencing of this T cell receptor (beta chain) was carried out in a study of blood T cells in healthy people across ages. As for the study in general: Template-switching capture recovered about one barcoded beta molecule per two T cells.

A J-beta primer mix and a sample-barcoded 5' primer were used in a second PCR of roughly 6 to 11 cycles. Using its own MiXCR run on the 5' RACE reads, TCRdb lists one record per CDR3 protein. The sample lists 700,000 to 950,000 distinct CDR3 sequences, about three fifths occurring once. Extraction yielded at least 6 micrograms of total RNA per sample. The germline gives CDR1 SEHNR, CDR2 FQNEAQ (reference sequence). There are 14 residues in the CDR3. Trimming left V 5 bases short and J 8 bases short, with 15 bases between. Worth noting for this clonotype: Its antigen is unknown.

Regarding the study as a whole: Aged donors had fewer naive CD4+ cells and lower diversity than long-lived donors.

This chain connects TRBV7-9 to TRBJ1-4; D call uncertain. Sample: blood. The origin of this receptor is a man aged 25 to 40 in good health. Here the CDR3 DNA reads TGTGCCAGCAGCACACCAGCAGCGCCGGAAAAACTGTTTTTT. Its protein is CASSTPAAPEKLFF.